The 28 T cell receptor beta chains reported below all come from one sample, sequenced in a study of early T cells in non-severe SARS-CoV-2 infection. From the 5' RACE reads, TCRdb called clonotypes with MiXCR, one entry per CDR3 protein. The data show more than 35,000 distinct CDR3 sequences, under 8% seen once. The specimen sequenced was whole blood. These TCRs come from an adult who was a healthcare worker with PCR-confirmed SARS-CoV-2 infection or an uninfected control (not recorded which).

The chain couples TRBV4-2 to TRBJ2-3; weak D call: TRBD2 (6 bases). From germline, CDR1 is LGHNA and CDR2 YNFKEQ. The ends were cut back, 0 bases at V and 2 bases at J, with 15 bases in the middle. The CDR3 runs 17 residues. DNA of the CDR3: TGTGCCAGCAGCCAAGAACGTCGGGAGTGGCTCACAGATACGCAGTATTTT. Translation: CASSQERREWLTDTQYF.

This clonotype was picked up many times. V is TRBV5-1 and J is TRBJ2-1; D is possibly TRBD1 or TRBD2 (5 bases each). There are 13 residues in the CDR3. CDR1 and CDR2 (germline): SGHRS, YFSETQ. The V end lost 4 bases, the J end lost 7 bases, and 12 bases lay between the germline ends. CDR3 bases: TGCGCCAGCAGCCGGGACCCTGGGAATGAGCAGTTCTTC. Residues: CASSRDPGNEQFF.

The chain has TRBV6-1 and TRBJ2-1; a possible D gene is TRBD1 (6 bases). The CDR3 contains 17 residues. V was pared by 3 bases and J by 5 bases, with 20 bases between. Per germline, CDR1 MNHNS and CDR2 SASEGT. CDR3 sequence reads: CASSESFQGRYNNEQFF. The CDR3 nucleotides read TGTGCCAGCAGTGAGAGCTTCCAGGGGAGATATAACAATGAGCAGTTCTTC.

This clonotype was seen many times. This rearrangement joins TRBV5-1 to TRBJ1-4; D gene ambiguous. The CDR3 length is 16 residues. Trimming took off 0 bases at V and 0 bases at J, with 9 bases between the two ends. In germline, CDR1 is SGHRS, CDR2 YFSETQ. The DNA of the CDR3 is TGCGCCAGCAGCTTGGTTCCCGGCCCAACTAATGAAAAACTGTTTTTT. Translating it yields CASSLVPGPTNEKLFF.

This clonotype was detected a few times. The CDR3 region is CASSRRTSGEDTQYF. As DNA, the CDR3 is TGTGCCAGTAGTAGGCGGACTAGCGGGGAAGATACGCAGTATTTT. The chain joins TRBV19 to TRBJ2-3; 12 bases agree with TRBD2. Per the germline V gene, CDR1 is LNHDA and CDR2 is SQIVND (reference sequence). This CDR3 has 15 residues. After removal of 4 bases from V and 5 bases from J, the junction contained 4 bases not matched to a gene.

This clonotype appeared many times. V usage is TRBV20-1 and J usage is TRBJ2-5; TRBD2 matches 9 bases. Germline V gene lookup returns CDR1 DFQATT and CDR2 SNEGSKA (reference sequence). The CDR3 has 14 residues. The junction had 5 bases not matched to a gene; V was cut back by 5 bases and J by 1 base. CDR3: CSAFSGRGQETQYF. The CDR3 nucleotides read TGCAGTGCTTTTAGCGGGAGAGGCCAAGAGACCCAGTACTTC.

This sequence joins TRBV11-2 and TRBJ2-3, with TRBD2 as a possible D gene (6 bases). Trimming shortened V by 5 bases and J by 6 bases, and 12 bases separated the two germline ends. CDR1 is SGHAT and CDR2 is FQNNGV in the germline V gene. The CDR3 runs 13 residues. CDR3 in amino acids: CASSPSGLDTQYF. In DNA, the CDR3 is TGTGCCAGCAGCCCAAGCGGGCTGGATACGCAGTATTTT.

This clonotype was counted at least ten times. The gene calls are TRBV9 and TRBJ1-2, with D unresolved. Trimming removed 3 bases from V and 4 bases from J, with 19 bases in between. Germline V lookup: CDR1 SGDLS, CDR2 YYNGEE. This CDR3 has 16 residues. Written as DNA, the CDR3 is TGTGCCAGCAGCGCCCGACTGGGGAGCCTACTCTATGGCTACACCTTC. Translated: CASSARLGSLLYGYTF.

This clonotype appeared many times. The gene calls are TRBV10-2 and TRBJ2-1, with 11 nucleotides matching TRBD2. Germline trimming cut 8 bases from V and 12 bases from J; bases unmatched to any gene: 12. CDR1 is WSHSY and CDR2 is SAAADI in the germline V gene. CDR3 length: 14 amino acids. The CDR3 here is CASVDIAGGGRQFF. The CDR3 nucleotides are TGCGCCAGCGTAGACATAGCGGGAGGGGGGAGGCAGTTCTTC.

In this sample, this clonotype turned up many times. This chain uses TRBV20-1 with TRBJ2-1; 8 bases are shared with TRBD2. The V gene end was trimmed by 6 bases and the J gene end by 0 bases; junction bases not matched to a gene: 4. Germline loops: CDR1 DFQATT, CDR2 SNEGSKA (reference sequence). This CDR3 comprises 14 residues. DNA for the CDR3: TGCAGTGCCTTAGCGGGACGCTCCTACAATGAGCAGTTCTTC. Translated: CSALAGRSYNEQFF.

This clonotype was counted a few times. V and J are TRBV20-1 and TRBJ2-7, with TRBD2 as a possible D gene (6 bases). V was shortened by 1 base and J by 2 bases, with 15 bases between the two germline ends. The CDR3 is 15 amino acids. Germline values: CDR1 DFQATT, CDR2 SNEGSKA (reference sequence). CDR3 sequence reads: CSARGPPLATYEQYF. DNA of the CDR3: TGCAGTGCTAGAGGCCCCCCACTAGCTACCTACGAGCAGTACTTC.

Of note for this clonotype: Possible read error: a much larger clone is one base away. The rearrangement joins TRBV19 to TRBJ2-2, with TRBD1 matching 7 bases. The CDR3 runs 14 residues. Per the germline V gene, CDR1 is LNHDA and CDR2 is SQIVND (reference sequence). V shed 6 bases and J 12 bases; nucleotides not matched to a gene: 13. This CDR3 reads CASRSDRELGKLFF. For the CDR3, the DNA is TGTGCCAGTAGATCAGACAGGGAACTTGGGAAGCTGTTTTTT.

The sample holds many counts of this clonotype. This chain connects TRBV7-9 to TRBJ1-4; 8 bases match TRBD1. The germline CDR1 and CDR2 sequences are SEHNR and FQNEAQ (reference sequence). J gave up 13 bases and V 5 bases, and 15 bases lay outside the gene matches. This CDR3 has 15 residues. The CDR3 region has the DNA TGTGCCAGCAGCCCCGGTCGACAGGGGATTCGGGGACTGTTTTTT. Its protein is CASSPGRQGIRGLFF.

This clonotype was seen ten or more times. J is TRBJ2-6 and V is TRBV25-1; D call uncertain. V lost 6 bases to trimming and J lost 15 bases, with 15 bases between them. CDR3 size: 12 residues. Looked up from germline, CDR1 is MGHDK and CDR2 is SYGVNS. CDR3 DNA sequence: TGTGCCAGCAGCCCCCACGGACCGGGCCTGACTTTC. Translation gives CASSPHGPGLTF.

The chain has TRBV12-3 or TRBV12-4 and TRBJ2-5; 13 bases agree with TRBD2. This CDR3 spans 14 amino acids. J was trimmed by 2 bases and V by 8 bases; bases with no gene match: 2. CDR3 coding DNA: TGTGCCAGCGGGACTAGCGGGGCACAAGAGACCCAGTACTTC. It codes for CASGTSGAQETQYF.

In its sample, this clonotype was seen a few times. This sequence joins TRBV4-1 and TRBJ1-1; D remains ambiguous. The V and J ends lost 0 bases and 5 bases respectively, with 10 bases between them. Looked up from germline, CDR1 is MGHRA and CDR2 is YSYEKL. The CDR3 runs 14 residues. The CDR3 reads CASSQDIGSTEAFF. The CDR3 coding sequence is TGCGCCAGCAGCCAAGATATTGGGAGTACTGAAGCTTTCTTT.

The sample holds one count of this clonotype. This may come from a read error, since a much larger clone is one base off. The V and J genes are TRBV5-6 and TRBJ2-5, with D tentatively TRBD2 (5 bases). Germline CDR1 is SGHDT and CDR2 is YYEEEE. The CDR3 has 13 amino acids. The CDR3 DNA is TGTGCCAGCAGTTACAGCGGTCAAGAGAACCAGTACTTC. Its translation: CASSYSGQENQYF.

This clonotype has ten or more counts. The chain links TRBV2 to TRBJ1-1; D gene unclear. The germline V gene encodes CDR1 SNHLY and CDR2 FYNNEI. Trimming left V 4 bases short and J 0 bases short, with 6 bases between. The CDR3 consists of 13 residues. The CDR3 DNA sequence: TGTGCCAGCAGTGGACACATGAACACTGAAGCTTTCTTT. Translating gives CASSGHMNTEAFF.

This clonotype showed up many times. J is TRBJ2-7 and V is TRBV6-2 or TRBV6-3, with 7 bases aligning to TRBD1. This CDR3 has 12 residues. The V segment lost 9 bases and the J segment 2 bases; nucleotides outside the gene matches: 4. Germline CDR1 and CDR2: MNHEY and SVGEGT. The CDR3 is CASGQAPYEQYF. Written as DNA, the CDR3 is TGTGCCAGTGGACAGGCCCCCTACGAGCAGTACTTC.

This clonotype was seen a handful of times. The chain carries TRBV28 and TRBJ2-3; 7 bases align to TRBD2. Losses at the gene ends were 5 bases for V and 6 bases for J; bases not matched to a gene: 8. The germline CDR1 and CDR2 sequences are MDHEN and SYDVKM. This CDR3 is built from 14 residues. CDR3 DNA: TGTGCCAGCAGTGCATTGACTAGCAGTGATACGCAGTATTTT. It specifies CASSALTSSDTQYF. The variable domain in full, with the rest retrieved from reference TRBV28 and TRBJ2-3, is DVKVTQSSRYLVKRTGEKVFLECVQDMDHENMFWYRQDPGLGLRLIYFSYDVKMKEKGDIPEGYSVSREKKERFSLILESASTNQTSMYLCASSALTSSDTQYFGPGTRLTVL.

Only a few counts were recorded for this clonotype. The rearrangement joins TRBV11-2 to TRBJ2-2, with D uncertain. Trimming stripped 5 bases from V and 1 base from J, with 11 bases between. This CDR3 spans 15 amino acids. The germline V gene has CDR1 SGHAT and CDR2 FQNNGV. The CDR3 DNA is TGTGCCAGCAGCACAAGTGGGTGGAACACCGGGGAGCTGTTTTTT. Translating it yields CASSTSGWNTGELFF.

At least ten counts were recorded for this clonotype. The rearrangement joins TRBV11-2 to TRBJ2-4, with 12 bases fitting TRBD1. Germline lookup yields CDR1 SGHAT and CDR2 FQNNGV. This CDR3 is 16 amino acids long. The ends lost 3 bases at V and 6 bases at J; junction bases unmatched: 6. The CDR3: CASSFRDRGPLNIQYF. The CDR3 coding sequence is TGTGCCAGCAGCTTCCGGGACAGGGGGCCGTTAAACATTCAGTACTTC.

This clonotype was seen at least ten times. Here the CDR3 DNA reads TGTGCCGTGAAGCCCGGGTCTAGCGGGAATGAGCAGTTCTTC. Encoded protein: CAVKPGSSGNEQFF. The rearrangement uses TRBV10-3 and TRBJ2-1; 8 bases map to TRBD2. This CDR3 region has 14 residues. Germline V CDR1 and CDR2: ENHRY, SYGVKD. The ends lost 11 bases at V and 7 bases at J; junction bases unmatched: 13.

This clonotype was counted between two and nine times. The rearrangement joins TRBV7-2 to TRBJ2-2, with unresolved D. CDR3 length: 13 amino acids. Germline values: CDR1 SGHTA, CDR2 FQGNSA. With 5 bases removed from V and 9 bases from J, the gap between germline ends came to 13 bases. The CDR3 DNA reads TGTGCCAGCAGCCCTCAGTTTCCTCGGGAGCTGTTTTTT. Protein sequence: CASSPQFPRELFF.

This clonotype was observed a few times. V and J are TRBV24-1 and TRBJ2-1, with D perhaps TRBD2 (6 bases). CDR1 and CDR2 from the germline V gene are KGHDR and SFDVKD. V lost 3 bases to trimming and J lost 0 bases, with 11 bases between them. The CDR3 extends over 16 amino acids. CDR3 in amino acids: CATSDHTSYSYNEQFF. The CDR3 DNA follows: TGTGCCACCAGTGATCATACTAGCTACTCCTACAATGAGCAGTTCTTC.

The J gene is TRBJ2-3, the V gene TRBV7-2; tentatively, D is TRBD2 (5 bases). The V end was cut by 5 bases, the J end by 2 bases, with 8 bases between. Germline assignment: CDR1 SGHTA and CDR2 FQGNSA. The CDR3 covers 13 residues. The CDR3, as DNA: TGTGCCAGCAGCCAGCGGTACACAGATACGCAGTATTTT. Translating it yields CASSQRYTDTQYF.

This clonotype appeared a few times. The chain combines TRBV12-3 or TRBV12-4 with TRBJ2-2; D call uncertain. V shed 2 bases and J shed 4 bases, with 8 bases lying between them. There are 14 residues in the CDR3. The chain's CDR3 is CASSLPLPTGELFF. DNA for the CDR3: TGTGCCAGCAGTTTACCGCTTCCCACCGGGGAGCTGTTTTTT.

This clonotype has at least ten counts. J is TRBJ2-1 and V is TRBV27; weak D call: TRBD2 (6 bases). Germline values: CDR1 MNHEY, CDR2 SMNVEV (reference sequence). The CDR3 is 15 residues long. The ends were cut back, 5 bases at V and 9 bases at J, with 20 bases in the middle. CDR3 sequence reads: CASSRYRDFLLEQFF. CDR3 nucleotides: TGTGCCAGCAGTAGATACCGGGACTTCCTACTTGAGCAGTTCTTC.